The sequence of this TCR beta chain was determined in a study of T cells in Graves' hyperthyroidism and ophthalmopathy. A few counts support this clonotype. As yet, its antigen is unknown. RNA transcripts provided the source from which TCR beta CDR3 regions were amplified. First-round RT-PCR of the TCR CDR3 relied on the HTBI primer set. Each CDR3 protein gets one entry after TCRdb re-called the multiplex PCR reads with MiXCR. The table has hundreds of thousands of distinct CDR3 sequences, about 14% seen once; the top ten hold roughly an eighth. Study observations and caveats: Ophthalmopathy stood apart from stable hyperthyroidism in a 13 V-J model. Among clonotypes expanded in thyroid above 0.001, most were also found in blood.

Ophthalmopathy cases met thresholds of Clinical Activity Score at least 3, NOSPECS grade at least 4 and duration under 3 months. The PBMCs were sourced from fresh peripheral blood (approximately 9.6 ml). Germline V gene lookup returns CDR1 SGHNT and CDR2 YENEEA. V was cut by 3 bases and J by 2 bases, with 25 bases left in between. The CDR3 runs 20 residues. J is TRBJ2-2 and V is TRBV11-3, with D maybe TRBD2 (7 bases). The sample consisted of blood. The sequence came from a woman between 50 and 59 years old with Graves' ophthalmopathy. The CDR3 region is CASSFTAITGTKNNTGELFF. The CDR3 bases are TGTGCCAGCAGCTTCACGGCAATAACAGGGACTAAAAACAACACCGGGGAGCTGTTTTTT.